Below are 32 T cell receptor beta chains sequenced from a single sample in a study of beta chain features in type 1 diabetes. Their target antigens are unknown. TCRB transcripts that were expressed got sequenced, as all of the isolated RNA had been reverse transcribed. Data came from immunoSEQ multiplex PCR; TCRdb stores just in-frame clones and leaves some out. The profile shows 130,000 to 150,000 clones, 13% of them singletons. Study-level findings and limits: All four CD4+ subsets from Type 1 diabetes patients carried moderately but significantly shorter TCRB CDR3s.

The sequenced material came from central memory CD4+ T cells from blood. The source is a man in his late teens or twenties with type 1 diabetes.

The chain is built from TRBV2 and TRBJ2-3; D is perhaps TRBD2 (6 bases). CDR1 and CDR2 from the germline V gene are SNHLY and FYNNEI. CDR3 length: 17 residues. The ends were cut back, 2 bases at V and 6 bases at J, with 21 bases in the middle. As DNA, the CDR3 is TGTGCCAGCAGTGAAAGCTTCCAGCGGGCAAAGGCGGATACGCAGTATTTT. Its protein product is CASSESFQRAKADTQYF.

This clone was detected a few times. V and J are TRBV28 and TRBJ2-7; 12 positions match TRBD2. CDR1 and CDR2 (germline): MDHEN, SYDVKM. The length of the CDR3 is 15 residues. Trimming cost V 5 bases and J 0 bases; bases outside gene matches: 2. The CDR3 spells CASSTSGGFSYEQYF. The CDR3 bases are TGTGCCAGCAGTACTAGCGGGGGGTTCTCCTACGAGCAGTACTTC.

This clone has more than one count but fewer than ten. The CDR3 loop is CASRQGPSETQYF. For the CDR3, the DNA is TGTGCCAGCCGGCAGGGGCCCTCGGAGACCCAGTACTTC. V is TRBV6-1 and J is TRBJ2-5; maybe TRBD1 (6 bases). V was pared by 8 bases and J by 5 bases, with 15 bases between. In germline, CDR1 is MNHNS, CDR2 SASEGT. The CDR3 length is 13 residues.

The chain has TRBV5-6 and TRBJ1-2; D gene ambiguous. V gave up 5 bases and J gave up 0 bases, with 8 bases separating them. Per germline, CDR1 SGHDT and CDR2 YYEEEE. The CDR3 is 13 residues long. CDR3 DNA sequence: TGTGCCAGCAGTGAGGAGACTAACTATGGCTACACCTTC. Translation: CASSEETNYGYTF.

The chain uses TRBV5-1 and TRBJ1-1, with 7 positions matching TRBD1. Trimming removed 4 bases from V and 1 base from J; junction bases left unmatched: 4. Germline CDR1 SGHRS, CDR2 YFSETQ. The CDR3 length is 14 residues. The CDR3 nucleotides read TGCGCCAGCAGCCCTGGGACAGAGAACACTGAAGCTTTCTTT. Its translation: CASSPGTENTEAFF.

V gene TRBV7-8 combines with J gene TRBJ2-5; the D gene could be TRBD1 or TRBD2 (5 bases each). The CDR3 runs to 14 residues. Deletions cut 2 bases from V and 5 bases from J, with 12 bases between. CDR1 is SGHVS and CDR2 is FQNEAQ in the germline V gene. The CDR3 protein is CASSLRRDGETQYF. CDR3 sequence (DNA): TGTGCCAGCAGCTTAAGAAGGGACGGGGAGACCCAGTACTTC.

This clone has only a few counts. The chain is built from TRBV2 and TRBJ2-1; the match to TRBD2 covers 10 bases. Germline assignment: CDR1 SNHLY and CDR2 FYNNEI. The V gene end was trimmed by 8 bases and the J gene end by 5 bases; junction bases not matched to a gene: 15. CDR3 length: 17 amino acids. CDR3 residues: CASHKSLAGGRDNEQFF. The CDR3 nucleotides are TGTGCCAGCCACAAAAGCTTAGCGGGGGGCAGGGACAATGAGCAGTTCTTC.

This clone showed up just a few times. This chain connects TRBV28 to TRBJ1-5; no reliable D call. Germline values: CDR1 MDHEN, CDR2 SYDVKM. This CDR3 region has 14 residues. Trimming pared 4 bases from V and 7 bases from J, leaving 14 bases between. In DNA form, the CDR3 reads TGTGCCAGCAGTTCCCCCGCCTTGCGGCAGCCCCAGCATTTT. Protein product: CASSSPALRQPQHF. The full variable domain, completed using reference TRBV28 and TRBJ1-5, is DVKVTQSSRYLVKRTGEKVFLECVQDMDHENMFWYRQDPGLGLRLIYFSYDVKMKEKGDIPEGYSVSREKKERFSLILESASTNQTSMYLCASSSPALRQPQHFGDGTRLSIL.

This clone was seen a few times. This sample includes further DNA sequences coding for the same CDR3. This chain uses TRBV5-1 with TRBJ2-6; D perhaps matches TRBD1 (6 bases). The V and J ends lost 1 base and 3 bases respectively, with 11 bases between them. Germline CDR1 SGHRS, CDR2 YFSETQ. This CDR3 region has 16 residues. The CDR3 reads CASSLSGGDGANVLTF. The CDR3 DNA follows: TGCGCCAGCAGCTTGAGTGGGGGCGATGGGGCCAACGTCCTGACTTTC.

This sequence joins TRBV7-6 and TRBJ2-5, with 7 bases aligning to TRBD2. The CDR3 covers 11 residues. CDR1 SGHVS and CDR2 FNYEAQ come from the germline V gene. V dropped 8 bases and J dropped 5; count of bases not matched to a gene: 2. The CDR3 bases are TGTGCCAGCGGGGGGGAGGAGACCCAGTACTTC. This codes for CASGGEETQYF.

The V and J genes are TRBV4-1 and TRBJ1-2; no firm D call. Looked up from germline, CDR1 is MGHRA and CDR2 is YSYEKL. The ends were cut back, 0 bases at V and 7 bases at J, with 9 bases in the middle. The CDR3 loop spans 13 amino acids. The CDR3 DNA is TGCGCCAGCAGCCAAGAGTTAGTGAGTGGCTACACCTTC. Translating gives CASSQELVSGYTF.

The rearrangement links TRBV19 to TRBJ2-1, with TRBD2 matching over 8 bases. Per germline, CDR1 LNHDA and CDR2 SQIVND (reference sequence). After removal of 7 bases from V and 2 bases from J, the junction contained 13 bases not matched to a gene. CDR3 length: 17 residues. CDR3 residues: CASTHRGGLYTYNEQFF. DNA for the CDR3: TGTGCCAGTACCCACCGGGGGGGACTTTACACCTACAATGAGCAGTTCTTC.

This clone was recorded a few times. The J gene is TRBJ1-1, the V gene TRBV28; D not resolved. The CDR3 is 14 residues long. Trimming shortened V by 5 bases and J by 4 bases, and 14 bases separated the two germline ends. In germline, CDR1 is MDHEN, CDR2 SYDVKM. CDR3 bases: TGTGCCAGCAGTATCGGGGAGGACCGCACTGAAGCTTTCTTT. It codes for CASSIGEDRTEAFF.

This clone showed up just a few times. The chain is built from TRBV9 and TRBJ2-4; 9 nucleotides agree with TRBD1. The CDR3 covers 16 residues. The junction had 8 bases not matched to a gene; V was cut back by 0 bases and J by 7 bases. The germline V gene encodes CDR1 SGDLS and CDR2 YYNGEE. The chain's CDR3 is CASSVELGDRENIQYF. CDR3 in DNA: TGTGCCAGCAGCGTAGAGTTAGGGGACAGGGAGAACATTCAGTACTTC.

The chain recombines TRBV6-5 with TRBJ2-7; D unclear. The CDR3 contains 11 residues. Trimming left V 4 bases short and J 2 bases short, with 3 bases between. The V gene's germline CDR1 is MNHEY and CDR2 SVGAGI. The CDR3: CASSSPYEQYF. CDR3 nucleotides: TGTGCCAGCAGTTCCCCCTACGAGCAGTACTTC.

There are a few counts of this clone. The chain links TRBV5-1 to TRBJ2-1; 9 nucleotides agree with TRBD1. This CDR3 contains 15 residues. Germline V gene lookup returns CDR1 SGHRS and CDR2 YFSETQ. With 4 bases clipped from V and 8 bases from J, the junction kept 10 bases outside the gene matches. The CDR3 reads CASSPGTGWIDEQFF. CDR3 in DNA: TGCGCCAGCAGCCCGGGGACAGGGTGGATCGATGAGCAGTTCTTC.

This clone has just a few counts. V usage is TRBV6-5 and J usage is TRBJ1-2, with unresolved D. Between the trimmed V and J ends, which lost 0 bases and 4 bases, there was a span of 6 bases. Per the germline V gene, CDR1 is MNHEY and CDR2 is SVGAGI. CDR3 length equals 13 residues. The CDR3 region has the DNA TGTGCCAGCAGTTACTCAGGATCCTATGGCTACACCTTC. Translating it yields CASSYSGSYGYTF.

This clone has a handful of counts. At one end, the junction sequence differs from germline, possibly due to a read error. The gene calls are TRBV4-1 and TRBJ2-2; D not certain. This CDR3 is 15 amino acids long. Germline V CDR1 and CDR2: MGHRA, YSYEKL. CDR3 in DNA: TGCCCCAGCAGCCTGGTGCGAGAGAACACCGGGGAGCTGTTTTTT. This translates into CPSSLVRENTGELFF.

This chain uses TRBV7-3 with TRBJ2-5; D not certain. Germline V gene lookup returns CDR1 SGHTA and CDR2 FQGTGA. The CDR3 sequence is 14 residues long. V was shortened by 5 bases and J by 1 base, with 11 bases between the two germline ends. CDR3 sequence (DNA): TGTGCCAGCAGCCTAGGGCCCCTCCAAGAGACCCAGTACTTC. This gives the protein CASSLGPLQETQYF.

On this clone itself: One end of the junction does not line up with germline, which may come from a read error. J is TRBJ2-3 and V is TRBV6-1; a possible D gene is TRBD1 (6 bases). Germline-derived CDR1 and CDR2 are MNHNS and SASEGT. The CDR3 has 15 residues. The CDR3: CAISESGTIADTQYF. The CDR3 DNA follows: TGTGCCATCAGTGAGTCCGGGACAATAGCCGATACGCAGTATTTT.

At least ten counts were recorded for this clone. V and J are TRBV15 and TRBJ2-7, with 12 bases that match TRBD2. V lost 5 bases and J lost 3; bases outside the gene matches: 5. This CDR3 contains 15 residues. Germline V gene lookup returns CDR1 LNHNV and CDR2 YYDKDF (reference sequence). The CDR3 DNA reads TGTGCCACCAGCGTCGGACTAGCGGGGATCTACGAGCAGTACTTC. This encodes CATSVGLAGIYEQYF.

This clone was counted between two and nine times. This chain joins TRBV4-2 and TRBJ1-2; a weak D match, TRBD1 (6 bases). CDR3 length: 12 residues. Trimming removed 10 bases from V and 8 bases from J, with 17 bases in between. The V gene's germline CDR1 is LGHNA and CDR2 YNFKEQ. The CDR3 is CATSEGDYGYTF. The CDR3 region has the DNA TGTGCCACCTCGGAGGGGGATTACGGCTACACCTTC.

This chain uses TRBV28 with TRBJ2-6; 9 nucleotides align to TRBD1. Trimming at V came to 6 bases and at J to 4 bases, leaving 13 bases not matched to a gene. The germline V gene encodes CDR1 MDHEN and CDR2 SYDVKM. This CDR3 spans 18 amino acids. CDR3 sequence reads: CASRTPGQGYSGANVLTF. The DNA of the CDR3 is TGTGCCAGCAGAACTCCGGGACAGGGCTACTCCGGGGCCAACGTCCTGACTTTC. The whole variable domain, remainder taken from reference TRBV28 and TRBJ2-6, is DVKVTQSSRYLVKRTGEKVFLECVQDMDHENMFWYRQDPGLGLRLIYFSYDVKMKEKGDIPEGYSVSREKKERFSLILESASTNQTSMYLCASRTPGQGYSGANVLTFGAGSRLTVL.

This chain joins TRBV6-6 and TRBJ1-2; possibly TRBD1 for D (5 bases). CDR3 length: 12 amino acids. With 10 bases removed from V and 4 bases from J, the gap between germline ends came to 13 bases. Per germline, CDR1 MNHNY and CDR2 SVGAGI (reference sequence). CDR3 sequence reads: CAIDGGSYGYTF. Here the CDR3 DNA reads TGTGCCATCGACGGGGGGTCCTATGGCTACACCTTC.

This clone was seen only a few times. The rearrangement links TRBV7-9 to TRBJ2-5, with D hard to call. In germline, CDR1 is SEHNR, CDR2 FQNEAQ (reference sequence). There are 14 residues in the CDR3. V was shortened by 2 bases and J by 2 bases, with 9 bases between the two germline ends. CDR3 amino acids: CASSLFGEQETQYF. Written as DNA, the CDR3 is TGTGCCAGCAGCTTATTTGGGGAACAAGAGACCCAGTACTTC. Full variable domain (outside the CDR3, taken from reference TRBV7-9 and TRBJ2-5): DTGVSQNPRHKITKRGQNVTFRCDPISEHNRLYWYRQTLGQGPEFLTYFQNEAQLEKSRLLSDRFSAERPKGSFSTLEIQRTEQGDSAMYLCASSLFGEQETQYFGPGTRLLVL.

CDR3 sequence reads: CSASLNTEAFF. CDR3 bases: TGCAGTGCTAGCTTGAACACTGAAGCTTTCTTT. The V gene is TRBV20-1, the J gene TRBJ1-1, with unresolved D. CDR1 is DFQATT, CDR2 SNEGSKA, per germline (reference sequence). V lost 3 bases, J lost 0 bases, and 2 bases lay in between. The CDR3 runs 11 residues.

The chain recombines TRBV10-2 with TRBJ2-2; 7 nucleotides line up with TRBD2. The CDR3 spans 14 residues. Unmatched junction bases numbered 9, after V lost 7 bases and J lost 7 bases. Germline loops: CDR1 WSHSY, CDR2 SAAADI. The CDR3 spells CASTPAGKGGELFF. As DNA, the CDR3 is TGCGCCAGCACTCCAGCGGGGAAGGGCGGGGAGCTGTTTTTT.

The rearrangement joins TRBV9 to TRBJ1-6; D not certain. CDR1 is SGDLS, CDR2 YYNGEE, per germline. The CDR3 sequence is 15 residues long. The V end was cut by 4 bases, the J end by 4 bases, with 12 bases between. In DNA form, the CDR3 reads TGTGCCAGCAGCCGCGACGGGAAATATAATTCACCCCTCCACTTT. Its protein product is CASSRDGKYNSPLHF. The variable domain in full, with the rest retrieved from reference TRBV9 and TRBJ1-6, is DSGVTQTPKHLITATGQRVTLRCSPRSGDLSVYWYQQSLDQGLQFLIQYYNGEERAKGNILERFSAQQFPDLHSELNLSSLELGDSALYFCASSRDGKYNSPLHFGNGTRLTVT.

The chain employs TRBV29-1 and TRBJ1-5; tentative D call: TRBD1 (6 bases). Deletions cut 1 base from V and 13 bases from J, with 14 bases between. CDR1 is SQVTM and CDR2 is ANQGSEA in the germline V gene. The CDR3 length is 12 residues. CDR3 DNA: TGCAGCGTTGAAGTGGGGGCCCTAGGGCAGCATTTT. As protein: CSVEVGALGQHF.

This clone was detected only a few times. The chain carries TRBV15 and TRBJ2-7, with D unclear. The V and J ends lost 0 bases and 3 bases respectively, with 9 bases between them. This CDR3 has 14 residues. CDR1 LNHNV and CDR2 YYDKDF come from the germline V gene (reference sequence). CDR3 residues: CATSRDLANYEQYF. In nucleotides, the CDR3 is TGTGCCACCAGCAGAGATCTCGCCAACTACGAGCAGTACTTC.

Here the CDR3 reads CAISESRDLGEQYF. The DNA for the CDR3 is TGTGCCATCAGTGAGTCCCGGGACCTAGGGGAGCAGTATTTT. The chain links TRBV10-3 to TRBJ2-3, with D perhaps matching TRBD1 or TRBD2 (5 bases each). Germline CDR1 is ENHRY and CDR2 is SYGVKD. V was cut by 0 bases and J by 11 bases, with 15 bases left in between. The length of the CDR3 is 14 residues.

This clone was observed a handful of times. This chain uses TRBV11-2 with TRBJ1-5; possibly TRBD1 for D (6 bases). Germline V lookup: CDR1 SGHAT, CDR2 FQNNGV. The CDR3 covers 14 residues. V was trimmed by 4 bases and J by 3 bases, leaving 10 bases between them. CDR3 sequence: CASSSDSFNQPQHF. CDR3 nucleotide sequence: TGTGCCAGCAGCTCGGACAGTTTCAATCAGCCCCAGCATTTT.